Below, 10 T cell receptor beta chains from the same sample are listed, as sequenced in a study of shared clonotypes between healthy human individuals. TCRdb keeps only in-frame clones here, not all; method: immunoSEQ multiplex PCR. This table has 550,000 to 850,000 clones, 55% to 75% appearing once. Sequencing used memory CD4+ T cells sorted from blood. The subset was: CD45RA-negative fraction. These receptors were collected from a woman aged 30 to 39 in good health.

In nucleotides, the CDR3 is TGCGCCAGCAGCTTGAGGTCTGGCGGGAGGGGGTATGAGCAGTTCTTC. The encoded protein is CASSLRSGGRGYEQFF. V is TRBV5-1 and J is TRBJ2-1; TRBD2 matches 9 bases. The V and J ends lost 1 base and 8 bases, in that order; junction bases with no gene match: 10. This CDR3 contains 16 residues. Germline assignment: CDR1 SGHRS and CDR2 YFSETQ.

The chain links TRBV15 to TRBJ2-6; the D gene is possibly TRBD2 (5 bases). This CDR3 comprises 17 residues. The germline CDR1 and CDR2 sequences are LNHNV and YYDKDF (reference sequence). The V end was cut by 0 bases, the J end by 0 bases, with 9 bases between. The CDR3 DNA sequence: TGTGCCACCAGCAGAGATGTTGGGAGCTCTGGGGCCAACGTCCTGACTTTC. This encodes CATSRDVGSSGANVLTF.

The DNA for the CDR3 is TGCGCCAGCAGAAAGGAAATAGCAGGCAATGAGCAGTTCTTC. Protein sequence: CASRKEIAGNEQFF. The chain links TRBV5-1 to TRBJ2-1; D uncertain. Germline assignment: CDR1 SGHRS and CDR2 YFSETQ. The CDR3 runs 14 residues. Deletions cut 5 bases from V and 6 bases from J, with 15 bases between.

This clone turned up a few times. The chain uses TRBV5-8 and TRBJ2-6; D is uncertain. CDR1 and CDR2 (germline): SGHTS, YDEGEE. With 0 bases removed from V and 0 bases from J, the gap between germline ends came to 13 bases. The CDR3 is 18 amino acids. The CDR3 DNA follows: TGTGCCAGCAGCTTGGTCAAGGTCTCCGACTCTGGGGCCAACGTCCTGACTTTC. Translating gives CASSLVKVSDSGANVLTF.

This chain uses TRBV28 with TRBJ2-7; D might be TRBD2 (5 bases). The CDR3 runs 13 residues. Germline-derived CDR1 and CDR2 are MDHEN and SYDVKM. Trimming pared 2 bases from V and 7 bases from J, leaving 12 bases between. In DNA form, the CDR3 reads TGTGCCAGCAGTTTACAGGCTCCGGGGGAGCAGTACTTC. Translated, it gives CASSLQAPGEQYF.

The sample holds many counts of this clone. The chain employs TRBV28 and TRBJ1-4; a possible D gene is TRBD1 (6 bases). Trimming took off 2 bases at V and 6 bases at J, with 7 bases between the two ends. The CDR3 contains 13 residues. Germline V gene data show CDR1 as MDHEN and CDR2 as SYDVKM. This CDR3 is CASSLGGDEKLFF. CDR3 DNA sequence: TGTGCCAGCAGTTTAGGGGGCGATGAAAAACTGTTTTTT.

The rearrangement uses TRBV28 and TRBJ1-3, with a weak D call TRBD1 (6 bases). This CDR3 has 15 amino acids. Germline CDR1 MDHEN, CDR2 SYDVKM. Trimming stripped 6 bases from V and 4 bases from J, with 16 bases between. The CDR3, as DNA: TGTGCCAGCAGCCGAGGTGGAGGGGGAGGAAACACCATATATTTT. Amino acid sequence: CASSRGGGGGNTIYF.

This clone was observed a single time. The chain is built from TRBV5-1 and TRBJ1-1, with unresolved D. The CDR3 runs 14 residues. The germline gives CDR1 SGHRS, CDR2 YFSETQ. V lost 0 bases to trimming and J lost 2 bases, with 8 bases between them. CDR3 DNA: TGCGCCAGCAGCTTGGGGCACGGAAACACTGAAGCTTTCTTT. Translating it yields CASSLGHGNTEAFF.

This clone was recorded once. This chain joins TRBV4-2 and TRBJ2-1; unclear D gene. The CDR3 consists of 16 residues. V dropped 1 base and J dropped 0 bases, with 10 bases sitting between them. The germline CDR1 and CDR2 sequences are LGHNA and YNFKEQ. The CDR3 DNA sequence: TGTGCCAGCAGCCAAGCCGACTCGAGCTCCTACAATGAGCAGTTCTTC. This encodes CASSQADSSSYNEQFF.

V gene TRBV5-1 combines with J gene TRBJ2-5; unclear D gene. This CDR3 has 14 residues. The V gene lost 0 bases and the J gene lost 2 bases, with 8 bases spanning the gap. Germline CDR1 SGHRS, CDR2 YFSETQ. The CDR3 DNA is TGCGCCAGCAGCTTGGCCCCTCGACAAGAGACCCAGTACTTC. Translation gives CASSLAPRQETQYF.